This T cell receptor beta chain was recorded in a study of tissue T cells after allogeneic stem cell transplantation (dated by TCRdb to 2021 to 2024). Study-level background: Roughly seven adult allo-HCT recipients with steroid-refractory GVHD were prospectively enrolled in a research-autopsy study over an approximately 3-year period. Every GVHD patient had gastrointestinal GVHD and was given several lines of GVHD-directed therapy, and about 5 of the GVHD patients also had skin involvement. Every GVHD patient received a graft from a donor; four grafts were unmodified and three were CD34-selected to deplete T cells. TCR beta repertoires were profiled across many tissues obtained from research autopsies of patients with and without GVHD, as well as in mouse models of GVHD. For viably preserved blood and marrow, CD3+ T cells were flow-sorted when cell numbers allowed, whereas DNA was extracted directly from smaller samples. Pre-transplant PBMCs were of recipient origin and were available from about five GVHD patients. On the human side, the study was prospective and observational, with no blinding or randomization.

Regarding this clone: Its antigen is still unknown. Nothing much larger sits one base from this clone, and base qualities are not available.

Per the publication, the time point label means: recipient (host-origin) PBMCs collected before allo-HCT. To prepare the library, the immunoSEQ multiplex PCR assay was applied. TCRbeta CDR3 sequencing was done by Adaptive Biotechnologies at survey depth, reporting CDR3 sequences, V/J genes, productive frequency and template counts. TCR beta CDR3 regions were amplified from genomic DNA instead of RNA. In the source study's methods: Jensen-Shannon divergence was used to quantify pairwise repertoire overlap between tissues, with a value of 1 meaning complete divergence and a value of 0 meaning identical repertoires. Tissues were clustered by single-linkage agglomerative hierarchical clustering of pairwise JSD values and displayed as dendrograms. All patient samples were analyzed with GLIPH2 using simulation_depth 1000, kmer_min_depth 3 and cdr3_length_cutoff 8, and only groups containing more than two unique CDR3s were kept. A standardized tissue-overlap score extrapolated Jaccard GLIPH-group overlap across patients to a standard repertoire size of 1000 clones. Associations of diversity with clinical or experimental variables used linear mixed-effect models with tissue fixed effects and individual random effects. The clones in this table, taken by TCRdb from immuneACCESS, are in-frame only. Not every clone is retained; where verified, under half of the shortfall comes from an unresolved V gene, and the cause of the rest is unknown. The DNA was the basis for D and trimming; V, J and clone size are from that table. The sample yields over 25,000 clones; 85% to 90% were counted once. The top ten hold over 3% of the sample.

The paper's findings and limits, for the study overall: Within patients, how anatomically similar the tissues were was a key factor in shaping TCR repertoire composition, regardless of disease or transplant status. The patient cohort was small and varied clinically, and sampling depth was recognized as a limitation. Only a few T cell clones appeared in more than one patient, yet motif-based clustering showed tissue-specific repertoire signatures that were shared between patients. Which tissue TCRs were alloreactive or antigen-specific was not determined in the study, and some of the clones might have been host cells that persisted. In both patients and mice, only a limited portion of the TCR repertoire detected in tissues was captured by blood and spleen T cells.

The source material was blood, sampled before transplantation. The sequence derives from a woman aged 18 to 55 who later had graft-versus-host disease after an allogeneic stem cell transplant.

The CDR3: CASSNRKGRSSPLHF. The DNA is TGTGCCAGCAGCAACCGCAAGGGGAGAAGCTCACCCCTCCACTTT. This chain is built from TRBV27 and TRBJ1-6; a tentative D call is TRBD1 (5 bases match). V loses 6 bases, J loses 10 bases, and the germline ends lie 19 bases apart. The CDR3, cysteine through phenylalanine, is 15 amino acids long. The retained sequence is limited to the CDR3, 45 bases, with the frame set at the first base. The CDR1 and CDR2 encoded by the germline V gene (reference sequence) are MNHEY and SMNVEV.